What follows are 3 T cell receptor beta chains derived from one specimen sequenced in a study of CD8 T cells in Susac syndrome. The RNA input was roughly 0.45 to 1 ug, and it was reverse transcribed with random hexamers. TCRdb used MiXCR to reprocess the immunoSEQ multiplex PCR reads, holding one entry per CDR3 protein. This sample has roughly 120,000 distinct CDR3 sequences, with just over 90% found just once. Sequenced sample: CD8+ T cells from PBMCs. Receptors were obtained from a human donor with multiple sclerosis.

This clonotype has a handful of counts. The V and J genes are TRBV14 and TRBJ2-1; no reliable D call. The CDR3 spans 12 residues. Trimming stripped 9 bases from V and 4 bases from J, with 10 bases between. CDR1 and CDR2 from the germline V gene are SGHDN and FVKESK. CDR3 DNA: TGTGCCAGTAGTCAGGTTTACAATGAGCAGTTCTTC. Protein product: CASSQVYNEQFF.

This clonotype was detected only once. The chain joins TRBV12-5 to TRBJ1-5; D uncertain. The CDR3 totals 13 residues. Germline CDR1 and CDR2: LGHNT and FRNRAP. V lost 1 base and J 3 bases, leaving 4 bases between the germline ends. Here the CDR3 reads CASGLGSNQPQHF. CDR3 bases: TGTGCTAGTGGTTTGGGCTCCAATCAGCCCCAGCATTTT. Combining the CDR3 with reference TRBV12-5 and TRBJ1-5 gives the whole variable domain DARVTQTPRHKVTEMGQEVTMRCQPILGHNTVFWYRQTMMQGLELLAYFRNRAPLDDSGMPKDRFSAEMPDATLATLKIQPSEPRDSAVYFCASGLGSNQPQHFGDGTRLSIL.

The genes are TRBV9 and TRBJ1-2; a weak D match, TRBD1 (5 bases). V was shortened by 3 bases and J by 5 bases, with 20 bases between the two germline ends. The CDR3 has 16 amino acids. Per the germline V gene, CDR1 is SGDLS and CDR2 is YYNGEE. DNA for the CDR3: TGTGCCAGCAGCGGGCGCCGGGACGGCCATGGATATGGCTACACCTTC. It codes for CASSGRRDGHGYGYTF.